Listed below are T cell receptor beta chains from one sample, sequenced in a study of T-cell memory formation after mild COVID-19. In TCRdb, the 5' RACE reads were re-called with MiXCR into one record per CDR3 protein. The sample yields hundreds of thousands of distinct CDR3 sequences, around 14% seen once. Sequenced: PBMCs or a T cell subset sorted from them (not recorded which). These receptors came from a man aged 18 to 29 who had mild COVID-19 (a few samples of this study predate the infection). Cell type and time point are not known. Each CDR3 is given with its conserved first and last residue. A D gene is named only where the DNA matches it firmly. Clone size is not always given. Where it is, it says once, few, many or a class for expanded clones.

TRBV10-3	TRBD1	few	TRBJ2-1	TGTGCCATCAGACACGGGACAGGAACGTACAATGAGCAGTTCTTC	CAIRHGTGTYNEQFF
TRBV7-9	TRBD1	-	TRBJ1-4	TGTGCCAGCAGCCAGGGACAGGGAGATGAAAAACTGTTTTTT	CASSQGQGDEKLFF
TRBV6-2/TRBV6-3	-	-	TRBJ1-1	TGTGCCAGCAGACTCCCCAGGGACACTGAAGCTTTCTTT	CASRLPRDTEAFF
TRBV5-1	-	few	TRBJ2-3	TGCGCCAGCAGTTCTTTCGGCGGGAACACAGATACGCAGTATTTT	CASSSFGGNTDTQYF
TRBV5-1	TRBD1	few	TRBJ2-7	TGCGCCAGCAGCCCAACAGGGGGCCCCGTTAACGAGCAGTACTTC	CASSPTGGPVNEQYF
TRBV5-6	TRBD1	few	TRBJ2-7	TGTGCCAGCAGCCCAACCAGGGGGCTATATGTCGAGCAGTACTTC	CASSPTRGLYVEQYF
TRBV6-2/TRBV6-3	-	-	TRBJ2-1	TGTGCCAGCAGTTACGGAGGTAATCTGGGGAATGAGCAGTTCTTC	CASSYGGNLGNEQFF
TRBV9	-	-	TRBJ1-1	TGTGCCAGCAGCGTTGGGGAGTTGGGCACTGAAGCTTTCTTT	CASSVGELGTEAFF
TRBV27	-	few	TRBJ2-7	TGTGCCAGCAGTTTAAATTCGGGACACCCCTTTCCCGAGCAGTACTTC	CASSLNSGHPFPEQYF
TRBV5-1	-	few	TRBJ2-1	TGCGCCAGCAGACTGGCGGGGTGGACCTACAATGAGCAGTTCTTC	CASRLAGWTYNEQFF
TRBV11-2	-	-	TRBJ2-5	TGTGCCAGCACCCATGGACCAGGAGAAGAGACCCAGTACTTC	CASTHGPGEETQYF
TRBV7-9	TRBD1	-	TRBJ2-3	TGTGCCAGCAGCCGGGCAGGGGGTGGTGGAGATACGCAGTATTTT	CASSRAGGGGDTQYF
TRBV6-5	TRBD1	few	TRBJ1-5	TGTGCCAGCAGATCGCACAGGGGAGGAGATCAGCCCCAGCATTTT	CASRSHRGGDQPQHF
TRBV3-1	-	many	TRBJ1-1	TGTGCCAGCAGCCTGGATGGGTCTTCGACTGAAGCTTTCTTT	CASSLDGSSTEAFF
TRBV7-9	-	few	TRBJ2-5	TGTGCCAGCAGCTTAGCAAGGGGGACTGAAGAGACCCAGTACTTC	CASSLARGTEETQYF
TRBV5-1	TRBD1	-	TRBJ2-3	TGCGCCAGCAGCTTGATAGGGACAGGGGTCGATACGCAGTATTTT	CASSLIGTGVDTQYF